The present T cell receptor (beta chain) was sequenced within a study of blood T cell repertoires in COVID-19. Study background: Sources were T cells, B-cell-depleted T cells, or PBMCs; the material itself was cDNA or gDNA.

TCRdb's copy holds only in-frame clones and misses some; the assay was immunoSEQ multiplex PCR. Of about 230,000 clones listed, over 70% are singletons. This clone was found a few times. V shed 4 bases and J shed 3 bases, with 9 bases lying between them. Germline CDR1 SNHLY, CDR2 FYNNEI. The CDR3 covers 14 residues. The sequenced material came from peripheral blood. The sequence was obtained from a man aged 40-50 years with active or convalescent COVID-19. This chain connects TRBV2 to TRBJ1-4; perhaps TRBD1 as D (6 bases). CDR3 sequence (DNA): TGTGCCAGCAGTGGGCGACAGGCTAATGAAAAACTGTTTTTT. Its translation: CASSGRQANEKLFF.